This entry describes one T cell receptor beta chain. The junction differs from germline at one of its ends, possibly a read error. Nominally healthy donors were sampled, though unrecorded immune exposures were likely. Primers included in the PCR were 60 Vbeta and 13 Jbeta primers. Clones were read by immunoSEQ multiplex PCR, and TCRdb kept only the in-frame ones, dropping some. The table lists 95,000 to 100,000 clones, around 74% of them singletons. These data come from a study of cytomegalovirus exposure and HLA in healthy donors. Germline loops: CDR1 KGHSH, CDR2 LQKENI. The CDR3 is 12 amino acids. This chain uses TRBV18 with TRBJ2-3, with D possibly matching TRBD1 (6 bases). The origin of this receptor is a middle-aged woman in good health and CMV-seronegative. Sequenced sample: PBMCs. The CDR3 sequence: CASSERTETQYF. The CDR3 nucleotides read TGTGCCAGCTCGGAACGGACAGAGACGCAGTATTTT.